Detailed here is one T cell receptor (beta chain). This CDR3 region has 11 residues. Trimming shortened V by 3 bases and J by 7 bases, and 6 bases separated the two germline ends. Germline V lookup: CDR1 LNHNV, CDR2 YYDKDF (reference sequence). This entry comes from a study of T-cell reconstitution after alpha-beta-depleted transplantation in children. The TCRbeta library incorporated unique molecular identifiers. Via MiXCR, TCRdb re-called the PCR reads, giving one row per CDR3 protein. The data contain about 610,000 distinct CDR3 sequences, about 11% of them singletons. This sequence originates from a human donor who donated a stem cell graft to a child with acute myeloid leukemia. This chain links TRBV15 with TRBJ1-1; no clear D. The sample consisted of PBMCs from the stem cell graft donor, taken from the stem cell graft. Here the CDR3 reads CATSSRFEAFF. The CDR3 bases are TGTGCCACCAGCAGCCGATTTGAAGCTTTCTTT.